These T cell receptor beta chains were read from a single sample in a study of cytomegalovirus exposure and HLA in healthy donors. Libraries were prepared by immunoSEQ multiplex PCR; TCRdb keeps only in-frame clonotypes and omits some of them. The repertoire holds about 170,000 clones, with approximately 78% as singletons. The sequenced sample was PBMCs. Receptor source: a human donor in good health. Both conserved end residues are part of each CDR3. A D gene is named only where the DNA matches it firmly. A clone size is listed for some rows: how often the clone was seen (once, few, many), or a class if it is expanded.

few,NA,TRBV7-2,14,TRBJ1-5,TGTGCCAGCAGCTTTAACAGCTTAAATCAGCCCCAGCATTTT,CASSFNSLNQPQHF
NA,TRBD2,TRBV7-3,16,TRBJ2-1,TGTGCCAGCAGCCCCCGGCGGGCGGGGGGGCTCGATGAGCAGTTCTTC,CASSPRRAGGLDEQFF
NA,TRBD1,TRBV5-6,14,TRBJ1-2,TGTGCCAGCAGCTGGGATGGGGACAGTTATGGCTACACCTTC,CASSWDGDSYGYTF
NA,TRBD1,TRBV5-6,16,TRBJ1-6,TGTGCCAGCAGCTCCCTGGGACAGGGAGAAGATTCACCCCTCCACTTT,CASSSLGQGEDSPLHF
NA,NA,TRBV25-1,15,TRBJ2-2,TGTGCCAGCAGTGAATTTAACAGGGCGACCGGGGAGCTGTTTTTT,CASSEFNRATGELFF
NA,TRBD1,TRBV5-1,13,TRBJ1-1,TGCGCCACCCGACAGGGGCGAAACACTGAAGCTTTCTTT,CATRQGRNTEAFF
few,TRBD1,TRBV10-3,11,TRBJ1-5,TGTGCCATCAGTGGTGAGACAGGGAAACATTTT,CAISGETGKHF
NA,TRBD1,TRBV6-5,15,TRBJ2-7,TGTGCCAGCACCCAAAACGACAGGGTGGGCTCCGAGCAGTACTTC,CASTQNDRVGSEQYF
few,NA,TRBV5-1,13,TRBJ2-2,TGCGCCAGCAGCTTGGCGGGGTTCGGGGAGCTGTTTTTT,CASSLAGFGELFF
NA,TRBD1,TRBV7-3,17,TRBJ2-1,TGTGCCAGCAGCCTTACGAATACAGGGGGCCTCTACAATGAGCAGTTCTTC,CASSLTNTGGLYNEQFF
NA,NA,TRBV7-3,15,TRBJ1-3,TGTGCCAGCAGCTTTAACGGGGGTTCTGGAAACACCATATATTTT,CASSFNGGSGNTIYF
NA,NA,TRBV7-9,15,TRBJ2-5,TGTGCCAGCAGCCCGAAGCGGGACAACCAAGAGACCCAGTACTTC,CASSPKRDNQETQYF
NA,TRBD2,TRBV7-9,16,TRBJ2-5,TGTGCCAGCAGCTTAGAGACTAGCGGGGGGCAAGAGACCCAGTACTTC,CASSLETSGGQETQYF
NA,TRBD1,TRBV7-2,19,TRBJ2-2,TGTGCCAGCAGCGCCCGCGTTGGGAGCCGGGACAGAGACACCGGGGAGCTGTTTTTT,CASSARVGSRDRDTGELFF
NA,TRBD2,TRBV11-2,18,TRBJ2-5,TGTGCCAGCAGCTTAGCCCGCTTCCGGGCTAGCGGGGAAGAGACCCAGTACTTC,CASSLARFRASGEETQYF
few,TRBD1,TRBV6-1,15,TRBJ1-1,TGTGCCAGCAGTCCGGGACAGGGAATGAACACTGAAGCTTTCTTT,CASSPGQGMNTEAFF
NA,TRBD1,TRBV5-1,12,TRBJ1-1,TGCGCCAGCAGCATACAGGGGACTGAAGCTTTCTTT,CASSIQGTEAFF
NA,NA,TRBV27,15,TRBJ2-2,TGTGCCAGCAGTTTATCGTTCGGGGGAATCGGGGAGCTGTTTTTT,CASSLSFGGIGELFF
NA,NA,TRBV19,15,TRBJ1-2,TGTGCCAGTAGTCCCTATGCGCCGGGTTTCTATGGCTACACCTTC,CASSPYAPGFYGYTF